Each of the 8 T cell receptor beta chains below was sequenced from the same sample in a study of shared clonotypes between healthy human individuals. Selected positively for CCR7 and CD45RO-negative, naive CD8 cells excluded terminally differentiated effector memory CD45RA+ cells. Generated by immunoSEQ multiplex PCR, the TCRdb table keeps only in-frame clones and is missing some. Of millions of clones listed, approximately 95% were seen once; the top ten hold roughly 1%. Sequenced: naive CD8+ T cells sorted from blood. These receptors were collected from a man aged 18 to 30 in good health.

CDR3: CASSSGVYSNQPQHF. The CDR3 DNA reads TGTGCCAGTAGTAGCGGGGTTTATAGCAATCAGCCCCAGCATTTT. This chain links TRBV19 with TRBJ1-5; D gene ambiguous. Germline lookup yields CDR1 LNHDA and CDR2 SQIVND (reference sequence). The CDR3 is 15 residues long. Deletions cut 4 bases from V and 0 bases from J, with 10 bases between.

The chain carries TRBV29-1 and TRBJ2-1, with a tentative D call TRBD2 (5 bases). The germline gives CDR1 SQVTM, CDR2 ANQGSEA. V lost 3 bases and J lost 5, with 14 bases in between. The CDR3 covers 14 residues. CDR3 amino acids: CSVDFRGLDNEQFF. The CDR3 DNA is TGCAGCGTTGATTTTCGCGGACTCGACAATGAGCAGTTCTTC.

The V gene is TRBV6-5, the J gene TRBJ2-5; 7 bases fit TRBD2. Germline CDR1 reads MNHEY; CDR2 reads SVGAGI. V shed 0 bases and J 2 bases; nucleotides not matched to a gene: 6. The CDR3 has 16 amino acids. The CDR3, as DNA: TGTGCCAGCAGTTACTCGGGGGAGGGTCTACAAGAGACCCAGTACTTC. Translation: CASSYSGEGLQETQYF.

The chain links TRBV30 to TRBJ2-5, with TRBD1 identical over 7 bases. This CDR3 has 14 amino acids. V lost 7 bases and J lost 0; bases outside the gene matches: 8. The germline CDR1 and CDR2 sequences are GTSNPN and SVGIG (reference sequence). As DNA, the CDR3 is TGTGCCTTGGGGACGGGACAGTACCAAGAGACCCAGTACTTC. Its protein product is CALGTGQYQETQYF. Looking up the rest from reference TRBV30 and TRBJ2-5 gives the full variable domain: SQTIHQWPATLVQPVGSPLSLECTVEGTSNPNLYWYRQAAGRGLQLLFYSVGIGQISSEVPQNLSASRPQDRQFILSSKKLLLSDSGFYLCALGTGQYQETQYFGPGTRLLVL.

This chain joins TRBV25-1 and TRBJ2-7; the match to TRBD2 covers 12 bases. The CDR3 sequence is 14 residues long. Per germline, CDR1 MGHDK and CDR2 SYGVNS. The V segment lost 3 bases and the J segment 3 bases; nucleotides outside the gene matches: 0. This CDR3 reads CASSEGLAGYEQYF. In DNA form, the CDR3 reads TGTGCCAGCAGTGAGGGACTAGCGGGCTACGAGCAGTACTTC.

The gene calls are TRBV7-6 and TRBJ2-7; 7 positions agree with TRBD1. The junction had 3 bases not matched to a gene; V was cut back by 4 bases and J by 3 bases. This CDR3 is built from 13 residues. Germline CDR1 and CDR2: SGHVS and FNYEAQ. The CDR3 nucleotides are TGTGCCAGCAGCTGGGACAGAGACTACGAGCAGTACTTC. It encodes CASSWDRDYEQYF.

The chain links TRBV6-6 to TRBJ2-7; unclear D gene. V was trimmed by 8 bases and J by 5 bases, leaving 13 bases between them. The CDR3 spans 12 residues. Germline V gene data show CDR1 as MNHNY and CDR2 as SVGAGI (reference sequence). The CDR3 here is CASGRIENEQYF. In DNA, the CDR3 is TGTGCCAGCGGAAGGATAGAGAACGAGCAGTACTTC.

Note on this clone: The sample contains more than one DNA sequence encoding this CDR3. This rearrangement joins TRBV6-5 to TRBJ2-7; D might be TRBD1 (7 bases). This CDR3 comprises 15 residues. Germline V gene data show CDR1 as MNHEY and CDR2 as SVGAGI. Trimming removed 2 bases at V and 0 bases at J, with 11 bases between. The CDR3 reads CASSYGQGGSYEQYF. The CDR3 DNA follows: TGTGCCAGCAGTTACGGTCAGGGGGGCTCCTACGAGCAGTACTTC.